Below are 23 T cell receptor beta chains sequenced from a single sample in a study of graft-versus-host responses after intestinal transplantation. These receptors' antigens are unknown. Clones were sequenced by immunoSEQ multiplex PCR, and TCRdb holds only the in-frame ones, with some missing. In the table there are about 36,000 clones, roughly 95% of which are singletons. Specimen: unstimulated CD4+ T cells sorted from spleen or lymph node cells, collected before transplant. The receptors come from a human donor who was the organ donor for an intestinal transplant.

The CDR3 is CASSDSGPYNEQFF. CDR3 coding DNA: TGTGCCAGCAGTGACTCTGGCCCCTACAATGAGCAGTTCTTC. This chain uses TRBV6-4 with TRBJ2-1, with unresolved D. This CDR3 region has 14 residues. CDR1 is MRHNA, CDR2 SNTAGT, per germline. V shed 0 bases and J shed 2 bases, with 5 bases lying between them.

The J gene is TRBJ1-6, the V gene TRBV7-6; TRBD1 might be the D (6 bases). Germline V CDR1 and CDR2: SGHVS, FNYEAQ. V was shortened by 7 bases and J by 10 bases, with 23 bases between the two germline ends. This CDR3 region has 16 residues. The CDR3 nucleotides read TGTGCCAGCACCATCCTGGGGGGGCAGGGCGAGTCACCCCTCCACTTT. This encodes CASTILGGQGESPLHF.

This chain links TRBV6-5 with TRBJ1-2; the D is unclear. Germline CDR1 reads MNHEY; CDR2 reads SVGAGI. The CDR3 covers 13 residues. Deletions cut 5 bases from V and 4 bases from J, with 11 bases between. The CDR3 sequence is CASSEKGLYGYTF. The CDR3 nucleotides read TGTGCCAGCAGTGAGAAAGGTCTCTATGGCTACACCTTC.

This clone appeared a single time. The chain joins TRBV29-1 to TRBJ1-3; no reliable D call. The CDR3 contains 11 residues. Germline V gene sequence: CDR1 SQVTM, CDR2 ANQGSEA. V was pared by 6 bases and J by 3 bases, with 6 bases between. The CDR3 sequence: CSVAIGNTIYF. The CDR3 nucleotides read TGCAGCGTAGCGATTGGAAACACCATATATTTT.

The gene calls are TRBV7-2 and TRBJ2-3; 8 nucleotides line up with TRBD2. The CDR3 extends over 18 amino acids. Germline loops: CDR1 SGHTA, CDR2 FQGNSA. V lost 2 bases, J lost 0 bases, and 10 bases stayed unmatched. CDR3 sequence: CASSLLFGRGTSTDTQYF. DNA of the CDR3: TGTGCCAGCAGCTTATTATTCGGGAGGGGGACTAGCACAGATACGCAGTATTTT.

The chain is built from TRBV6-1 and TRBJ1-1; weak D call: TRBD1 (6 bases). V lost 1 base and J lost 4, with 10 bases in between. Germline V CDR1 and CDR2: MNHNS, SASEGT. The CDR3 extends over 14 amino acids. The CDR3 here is CASSEGRGTTEAFF. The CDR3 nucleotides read TGTGCCAGCAGTGAAGGTAGGGGGACCACTGAAGCTTTCTTT.

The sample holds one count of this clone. CDR3 sequence: CASSLGGAAGNTIYF. DNA of the CDR3: TGTGCCAGCAGCTTGGGGGGCGCGGCGGGAAACACCATATATTTT. This chain links TRBV5-4 with TRBJ1-3; TRBD1 is a possible D gene (5 bases). The CDR3 extends over 15 amino acids. The V end lost 0 bases, the J end lost 4 bases, and 11 bases lay between the germline ends. Germline CDR1 SGHNT, CDR2 YYREEE (reference sequence).

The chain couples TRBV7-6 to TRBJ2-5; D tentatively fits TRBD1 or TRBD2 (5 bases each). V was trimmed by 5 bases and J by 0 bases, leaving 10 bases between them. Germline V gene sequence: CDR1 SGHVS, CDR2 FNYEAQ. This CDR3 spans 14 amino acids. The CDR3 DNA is TGTGCCAGCAGCCCCGGGACGAACCAAGAGACCCAGTACTTC. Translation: CASSPGTNQETQYF.

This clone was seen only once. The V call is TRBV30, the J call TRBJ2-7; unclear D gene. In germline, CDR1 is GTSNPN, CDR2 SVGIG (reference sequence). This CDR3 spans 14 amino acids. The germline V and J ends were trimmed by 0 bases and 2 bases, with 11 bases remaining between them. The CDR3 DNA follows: TGTGCCTGGAGTGTAATTATTGGCCCCTACGAGCAGTACTTC. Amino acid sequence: CAWSVIIGPYEQYF.

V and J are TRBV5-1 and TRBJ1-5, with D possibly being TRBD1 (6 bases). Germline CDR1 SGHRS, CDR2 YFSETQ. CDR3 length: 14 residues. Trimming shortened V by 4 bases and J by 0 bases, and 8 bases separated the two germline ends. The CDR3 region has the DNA TGCGCCAGCAGCCCGGGACATAGCAATCAGCCCCAGCATTTT. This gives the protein CASSPGHSNQPQHF.

CDR3 protein: CSVEATGNYGYTF. The CDR3 nucleotides read TGCAGCGTTGAAGCCACAGGGAACTATGGCTACACCTTC. The V gene is TRBV29-1, the J gene TRBJ1-2; TRBD1 is a possible D gene (6 bases). The CDR3 has 13 amino acids. V dropped 1 base and J dropped 2 bases, with 8 bases sitting between them. CDR1 SQVTM and CDR2 ANQGSEA come from the germline V gene. The complete variable domain, with remaining parts taken from reference TRBV29-1 and TRBJ1-2, reads SAVISQKPSRDICQRGTSLTIQCQVDSQVTMMFWYRQQPGQSLTLIATANQGSEATYESGFVIDKFPISRPNLTFSTLTVSNMSPEDSSIYLCSVEATGNYGYTFGSGTRLTVV.

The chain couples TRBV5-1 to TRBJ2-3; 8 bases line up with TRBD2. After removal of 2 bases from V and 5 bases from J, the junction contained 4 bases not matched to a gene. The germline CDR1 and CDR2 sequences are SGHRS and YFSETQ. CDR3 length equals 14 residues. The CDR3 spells CASSFGGAGDTQYF. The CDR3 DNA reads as TGCGCCAGCAGCTTCGGGGGGGCGGGAGATACGCAGTATTTT.

Here the CDR3 DNA reads TGTGCCAGCAGTACACGGGAGGGGGCAGGTTATGGCTACACCTTC. Protein: CASSTREGAGYGYTF. The V gene is TRBV6-5, the J gene TRBJ1-2; TRBD1 aligns across 7 bases. After removal of 5 bases from V and 5 bases from J, the junction contained 11 bases not matched to a gene. The CDR3 runs 15 residues. The V gene's germline CDR1 is MNHEY and CDR2 SVGAGI.

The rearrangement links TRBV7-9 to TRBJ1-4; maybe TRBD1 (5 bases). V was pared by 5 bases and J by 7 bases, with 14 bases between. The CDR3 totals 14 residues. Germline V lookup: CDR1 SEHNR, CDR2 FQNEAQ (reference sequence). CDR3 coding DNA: TGTGCCAGCAGCCCCCAGGGTGGGCGTGAAAAACTGTTTTTT. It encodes CASSPQGGREKLFF.

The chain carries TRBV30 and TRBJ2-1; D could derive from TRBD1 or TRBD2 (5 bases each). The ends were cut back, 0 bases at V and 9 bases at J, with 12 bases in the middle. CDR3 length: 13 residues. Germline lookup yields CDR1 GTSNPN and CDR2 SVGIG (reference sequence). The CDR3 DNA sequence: TGTGCCTGGAGTGTTAGGGACCTTGGTGAGCAGTTCTTC. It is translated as CAWSVRDLGEQFF.

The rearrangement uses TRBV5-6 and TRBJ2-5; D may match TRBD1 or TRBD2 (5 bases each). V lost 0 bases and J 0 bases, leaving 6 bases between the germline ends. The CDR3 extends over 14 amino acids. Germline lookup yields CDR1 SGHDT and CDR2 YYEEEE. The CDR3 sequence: CASSLVGDQETQYF. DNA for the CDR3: TGTGCCAGCAGCTTGGTGGGGGACCAAGAGACCCAGTACTTC.

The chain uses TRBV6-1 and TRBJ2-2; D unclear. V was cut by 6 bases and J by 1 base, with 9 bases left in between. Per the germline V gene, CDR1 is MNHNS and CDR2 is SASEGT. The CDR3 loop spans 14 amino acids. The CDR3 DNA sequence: TGTGCCAGCAGACCCTCATTGAACACCGGGGAGCTGTTTTTT. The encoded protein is CASRPSLNTGELFF.

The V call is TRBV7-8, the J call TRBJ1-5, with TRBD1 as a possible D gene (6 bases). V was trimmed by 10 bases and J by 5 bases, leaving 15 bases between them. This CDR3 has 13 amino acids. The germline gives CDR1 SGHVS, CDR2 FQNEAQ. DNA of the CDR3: TGTGCCACGGGGGGGGGCCTGGATCAGCCCCAGCATTTT. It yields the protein CATGGGLDQPQHF.

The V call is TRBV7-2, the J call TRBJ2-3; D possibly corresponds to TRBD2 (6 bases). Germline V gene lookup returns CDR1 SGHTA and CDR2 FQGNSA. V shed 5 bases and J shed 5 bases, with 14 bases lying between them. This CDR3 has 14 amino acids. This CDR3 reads CASSRGHGGDTQYF. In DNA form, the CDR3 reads TGTGCCAGCAGCCGGGGCCACGGGGGAGATACGCAGTATTTT.

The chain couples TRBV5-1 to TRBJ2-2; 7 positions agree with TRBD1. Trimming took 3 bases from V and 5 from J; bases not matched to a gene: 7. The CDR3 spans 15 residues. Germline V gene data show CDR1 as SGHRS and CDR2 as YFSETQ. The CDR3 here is CASSSRDSPTGELFF. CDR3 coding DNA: TGCGCCAGCAGCTCTCGGGACAGCCCTACCGGGGAGCTGTTTTTT.

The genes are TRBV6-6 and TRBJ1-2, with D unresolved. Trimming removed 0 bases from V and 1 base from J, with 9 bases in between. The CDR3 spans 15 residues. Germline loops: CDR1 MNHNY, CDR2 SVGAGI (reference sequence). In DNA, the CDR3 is TGTGCCAGCAGTTACTCAGGGAGCGGTAACTATGGCTACACCTTC. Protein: CASSYSGSGNYGYTF.

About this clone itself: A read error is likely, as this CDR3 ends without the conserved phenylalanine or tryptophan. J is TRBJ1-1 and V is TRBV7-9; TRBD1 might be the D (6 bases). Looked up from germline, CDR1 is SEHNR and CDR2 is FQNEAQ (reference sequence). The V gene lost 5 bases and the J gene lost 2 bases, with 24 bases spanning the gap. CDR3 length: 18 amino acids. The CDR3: CASSQLMAHRAHNTEAFL. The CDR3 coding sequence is TGTGCCAGCAGCCAACTAATGGCCCACAGGGCTCATAACACTGAAGCTTTCCTT.

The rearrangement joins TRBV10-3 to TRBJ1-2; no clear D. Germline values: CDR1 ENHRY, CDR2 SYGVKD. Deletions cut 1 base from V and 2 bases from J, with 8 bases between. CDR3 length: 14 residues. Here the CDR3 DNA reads TGTGCCATCAGTGAGTGGGGAGCGAACTATGGCTACACCTTC. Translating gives CAISEWGANYGYTF.